This TCR beta chain was captured by sequencing in a study of cytomegalovirus exposure and HLA in healthy donors. Findings and limits, study-wide: In an earlier analysis, in approximately 570 donors, most V segments appeared productive either ~87% or ~30% of the time. Accounts indicate the classifier identified cytomegalovirus status with strong specificity and sensitivity. Accurate prediction of most subjects' HLA-A and HLA-B alleles from TCR beta sequences was reported.

As regards this clone: Its antigen is not known.

Both 60 Vbeta primers and 13 Jbeta primers went into the PCR. Data came from immunoSEQ multiplex PCR; TCRdb stores just in-frame clones and leaves some out. The repertoire consists of 150,000 to 200,000 clones, with roughly four fifths occurring once and the leading ten covering about 1%. Germline trimming cut 4 bases from V and 6 bases from J; bases unmatched to any gene: 9. In germline, CDR1 is SGHVS, CDR2 FNYEAQ. CDR3 length: 16 amino acids. The source of this sequence is a woman in her 40s in good health and CMV-seronegative. Sequencing was carried out using PBMCs. The chain has TRBV7-6 and TRBJ1-5, with 10 positions matching TRBD1. CDR3 region: CASSSRQGAPFQPQHF. The CDR3 DNA follows: TGTGCCAGCAGCTCAAGACAGGGGGCGCCTTTTCAGCCCCAGCATTTT.